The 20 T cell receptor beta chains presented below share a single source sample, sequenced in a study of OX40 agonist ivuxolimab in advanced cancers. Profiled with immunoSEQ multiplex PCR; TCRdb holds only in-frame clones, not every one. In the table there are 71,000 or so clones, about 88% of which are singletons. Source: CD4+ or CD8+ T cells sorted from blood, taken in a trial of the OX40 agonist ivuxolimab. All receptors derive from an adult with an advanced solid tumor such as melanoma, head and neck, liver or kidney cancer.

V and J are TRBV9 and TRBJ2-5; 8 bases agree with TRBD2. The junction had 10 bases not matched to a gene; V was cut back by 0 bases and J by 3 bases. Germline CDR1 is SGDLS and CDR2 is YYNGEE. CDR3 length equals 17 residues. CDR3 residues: CASSVATGRRGEETQYF. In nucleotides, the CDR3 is TGTGCCAGCAGCGTAGCTACCGGCAGGCGGGGGGAAGAGACCCAGTACTTC.

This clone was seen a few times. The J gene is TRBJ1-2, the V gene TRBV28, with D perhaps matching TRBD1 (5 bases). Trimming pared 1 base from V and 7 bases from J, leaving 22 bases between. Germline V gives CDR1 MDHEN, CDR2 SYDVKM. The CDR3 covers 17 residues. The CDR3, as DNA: TGTGCCAGCAGTTTATCGAGACAGATTTCCTTTTTTCGTGGCTACACCTTC. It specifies CASSLSRQISFFRGYTF.

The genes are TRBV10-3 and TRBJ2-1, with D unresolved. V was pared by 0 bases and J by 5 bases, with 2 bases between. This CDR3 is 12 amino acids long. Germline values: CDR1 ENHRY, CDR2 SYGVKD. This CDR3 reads CAISESHNEQFF. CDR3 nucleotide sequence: TGTGCCATCAGTGAGTCACACAATGAGCAGTTCTTC.

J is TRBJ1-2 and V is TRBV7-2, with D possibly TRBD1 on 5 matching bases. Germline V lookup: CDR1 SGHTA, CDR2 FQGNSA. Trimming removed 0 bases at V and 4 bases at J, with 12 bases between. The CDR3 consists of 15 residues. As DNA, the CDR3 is TGTGCCAGCAGCTTAGCTAATGGGGCTCGCTATGGCTACACCTTC. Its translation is CASSLANGARYGYTF.

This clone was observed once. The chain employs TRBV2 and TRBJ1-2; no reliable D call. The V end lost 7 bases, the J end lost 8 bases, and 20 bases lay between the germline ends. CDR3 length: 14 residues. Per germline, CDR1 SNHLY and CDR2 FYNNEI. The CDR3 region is CASTLQEAARGYTF. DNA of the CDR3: TGTGCCAGCACCCTACAAGAAGCGGCGAGGGGCTACACCTTC.

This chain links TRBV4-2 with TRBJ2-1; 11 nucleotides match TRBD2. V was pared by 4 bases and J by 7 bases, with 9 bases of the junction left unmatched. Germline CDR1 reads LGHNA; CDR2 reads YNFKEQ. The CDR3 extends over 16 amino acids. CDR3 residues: CASSPSLIAGGNEQFF. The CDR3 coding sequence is TGTGCCAGCAGCCCTTCGCTAATAGCGGGGGGGAATGAGCAGTTCTTC.

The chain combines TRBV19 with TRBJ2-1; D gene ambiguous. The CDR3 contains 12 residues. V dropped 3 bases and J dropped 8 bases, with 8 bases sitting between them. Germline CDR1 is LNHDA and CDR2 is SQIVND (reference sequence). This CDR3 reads CASSMRWYEQFF. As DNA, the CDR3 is TGTGCCAGTAGTATGAGGTGGTATGAGCAGTTCTTC.

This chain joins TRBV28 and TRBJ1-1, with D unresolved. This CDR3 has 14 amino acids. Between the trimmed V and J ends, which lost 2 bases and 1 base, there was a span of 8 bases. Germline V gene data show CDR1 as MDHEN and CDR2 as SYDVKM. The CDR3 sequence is CASSLVQKNTEAFF. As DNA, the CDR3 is TGTGCCAGCAGTTTAGTACAGAAGAACACTGAAGCTTTCTTT.

The CDR3 protein is CASSPRRQGSSTDTQYF. The CDR3, as DNA: TGTGCCAGCAGCCCCAGAAGACAGGGCTCTAGCACAGATACGCAGTATTTT. This chain links TRBV7-9 with TRBJ2-3, with 7 bases aligning to TRBD1. The germline V gene encodes CDR1 SEHNR and CDR2 FQNEAQ (reference sequence). The CDR3 is 17 amino acids. After removal of 5 bases from V and 0 bases from J, the junction contained 11 bases not matched to a gene.

The DNA of the CDR3 is TGTGCCAGCAGTGAAAACAGAGACACCGGGGAGCTGTTTTTT. It translates to CASSENRDTGELFF. The chain combines TRBV2 with TRBJ2-2; no clear D. The V and J ends lost 2 bases and 3 bases respectively, with 7 bases between them. The germline V gene has CDR1 SNHLY and CDR2 FYNNEI. CDR3 length equals 14 residues.

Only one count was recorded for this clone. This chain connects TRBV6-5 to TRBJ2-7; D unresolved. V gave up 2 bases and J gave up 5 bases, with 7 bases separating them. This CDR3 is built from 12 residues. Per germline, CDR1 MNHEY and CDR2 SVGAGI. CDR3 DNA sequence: TGTGCCAGCAGTTACCCCCTCCACGAGCAGTACTTC. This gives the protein CASSYPLHEQYF.

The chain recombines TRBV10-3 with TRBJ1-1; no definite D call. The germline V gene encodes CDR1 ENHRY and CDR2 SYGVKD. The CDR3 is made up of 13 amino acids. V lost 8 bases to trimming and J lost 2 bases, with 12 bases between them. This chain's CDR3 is CAISPSFNTEAFF. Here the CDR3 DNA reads TGTGCCATCTCCCCATCCTTCAACACTGAAGCTTTCTTT.

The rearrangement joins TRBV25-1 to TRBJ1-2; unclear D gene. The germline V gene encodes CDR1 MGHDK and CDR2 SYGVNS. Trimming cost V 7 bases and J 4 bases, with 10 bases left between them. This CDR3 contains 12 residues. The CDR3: CASTGSLYGYTF. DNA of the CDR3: TGTGCCAGCACGGGGTCTCTCTATGGCTACACCTTC.

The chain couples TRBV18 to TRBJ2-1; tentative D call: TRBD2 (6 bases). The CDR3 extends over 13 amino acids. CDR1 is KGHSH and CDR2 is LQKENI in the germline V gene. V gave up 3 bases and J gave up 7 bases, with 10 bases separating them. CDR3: CASSPALANEQFF. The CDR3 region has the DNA TGTGCCAGCTCACCGGCACTAGCAAATGAGCAGTTCTTC.

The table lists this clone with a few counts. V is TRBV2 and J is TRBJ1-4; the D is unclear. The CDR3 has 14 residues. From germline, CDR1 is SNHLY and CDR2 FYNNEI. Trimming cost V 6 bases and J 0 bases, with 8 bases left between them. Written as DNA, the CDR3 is TGTGCCAGCAGCGCAGTCCCAACTAATGAAAAACTGTTTTTT. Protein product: CASSAVPTNEKLFF.

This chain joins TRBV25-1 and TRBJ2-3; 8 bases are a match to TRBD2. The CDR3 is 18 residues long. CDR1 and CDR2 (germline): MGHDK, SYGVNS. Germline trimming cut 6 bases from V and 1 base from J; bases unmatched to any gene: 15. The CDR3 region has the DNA TGTGCCAGCAGCGCCGTCACACTAGCGGAGCTGGGCACAGATACGCAGTATTTT. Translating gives CASSAVTLAELGTDTQYF.

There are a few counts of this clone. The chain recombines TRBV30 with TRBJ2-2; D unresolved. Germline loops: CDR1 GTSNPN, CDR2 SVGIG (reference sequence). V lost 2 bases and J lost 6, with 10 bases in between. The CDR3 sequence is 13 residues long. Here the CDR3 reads CAWSIKGSGELFF. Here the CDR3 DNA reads TGTGCCTGGAGTATAAAGGGATCCGGGGAGCTGTTTTTT.

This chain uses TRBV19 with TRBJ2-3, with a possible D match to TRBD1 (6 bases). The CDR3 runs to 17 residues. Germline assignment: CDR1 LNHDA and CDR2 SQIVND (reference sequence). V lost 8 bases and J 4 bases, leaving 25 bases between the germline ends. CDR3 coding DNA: TGTGCCAGTTCCTCGGGAAGAAGAGGGGGAGTTTCAGATACGCAGTATTTT. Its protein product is CASSSGRRGGVSDTQYF.

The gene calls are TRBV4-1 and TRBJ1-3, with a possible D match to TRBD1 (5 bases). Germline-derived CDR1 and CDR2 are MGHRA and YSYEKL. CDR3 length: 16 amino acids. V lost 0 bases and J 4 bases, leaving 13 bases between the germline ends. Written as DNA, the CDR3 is TGCGCCAGCAGCCAAGAGGTCAGGGAGGCAGGAAACACCATATATTTT. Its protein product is CASSQEVREAGNTIYF.

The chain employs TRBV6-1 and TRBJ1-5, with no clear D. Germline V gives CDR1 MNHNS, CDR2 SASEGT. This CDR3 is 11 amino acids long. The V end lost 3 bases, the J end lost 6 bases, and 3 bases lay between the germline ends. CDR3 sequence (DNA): TGTGCCAGCAGTGACAGTCAGCCCCAGCATTTT. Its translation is CASSDSQPQHF.